These T cell receptor beta chains were read from a single sample in a study of high-grade serous ovarian cancer treatment subgroups. Libraries were prepared by immunoSEQ multiplex PCR; TCRdb keeps only in-frame clonotypes and omits some of them. Of approximately 15,000 clones detected, 73% appear once; the ten largest clones hold under 6%. The sequencing sample was made of tumor tissue. The receptors here all came from a human donor with high-grade serous ovarian cancer. CDR3s include the opening cysteine and the closing phenylalanine or tryptophan. D genes are given only for firm matches. Some rows have no size entry. The others give once, few or many, or a class for an expanded clone.

V: TRBV6-1; D: TRBD2; J: TRBJ2-5; size: -; CDR3: CASSDGGWRGGGGKTQYF; DNA: TGTGCCAGCAGTGATGGGGGTTGGCGGGGGGGCGGCGGAAAGACCCAGTACTTC
V: TRBV5-6; D: TRBD1; J: TRBJ2-7; size: -; CDR3: CASSLGQGARYEQYF; DNA: TGTGCCAGCAGCTTGGGACAGGGGGCGCGGTACGAGCAGTACTTC
V: TRBV30; D: -; J: TRBJ2-4; size: -; CDR3: CAWTPLVEGTDIQYF; DNA: TGTGCCTGGACCCCCTTAGTCGAGGGTACGGACATTCAGTACTTC
V: TRBV18; D: -; J: TRBJ1-1; size: few; CDR3: CASSLRNTEAFF; DNA: TGTGCCAGCTCACTCAGAAACACTGAAGCTTTCTTT
V: TRBV6-5; D: -; J: TRBJ1-1; size: -; CDR3: CASSSRDHPAFF; DNA: TGTGCCAGCAGTTCCCGGGACCACCCCGCTTTCTTT
V: TRBV6-1; D: -; J: TRBJ2-1; size: -; CDR3: CASSRPTEPYNEQFF; DNA: TGTGCCAGCAGTAGGCCTACAGAACCCTACAATGAGCAGTTCTTC
V: TRBV28; D: -; J: TRBJ1-2; size: few; CDR3: CASTPGGFGYTF; DNA: TGTGCCAGCACCCCGGGAGGGTTTGGCTACACCTTC
V: TRBV4-3; D: -; J: TRBJ1-2; size: -; CDR3: CASSQEIGVPANYGYTF; DNA: TGCGCCAGCAGCCAAGAAATAGGGGTCCCCGCTAACTATGGCTACACCTTC
V: TRBV7-8; D: -; J: TRBJ1-2; size: few; CDR3: CASSLSSNYGYTF; DNA: TGTGCCAGCAGCCTGTCGTCTAACTATGGCTACACCTTC
V: TRBV30; D: -; J: TRBJ2-3; size: -; CDR3: CAWMRGGPGDTQYF; DNA: TGTGCCTGGATGAGGGGGGGGCCGGGAGATACGCAGTATTTT
V: TRBV11-2; D: -; J: TRBJ2-1; size: -; CDR3: CASSLESPLQFF; DNA: TGTGCCAGCAGCTTAGAGTCCCCCCTCCAGTTCTTC
V: TRBV19; D: -; J: TRBJ2-5; size: -; CDR3: CASSQGTVLEQYF; DNA: TGTGCCAGTAGTCAGGGGACGGTTCTGGAGCAGTACTTC
V: TRBV7-8; D: -; J: TRBJ2-7; size: -; CDR3: CASSLAVGRGGRGEQYF; DNA: TGTGCCAGCAGCTTAGCGGTTGGCAGGGGGGGTCGTGGTGAGCAGTACTTC
V: TRBV7-6; D: -; J: TRBJ1-1; size: few; CDR3: CASSLESHRSDEAFF; DNA: TGTGCCAGCAGCTTGGAAAGTCACAGGAGCGATGAAGCTTTCTTT